This TCR beta chain appears in the sequencing data of a study of blood T cell repertoires in COVID-19 (TCRdb year 2020). As for the study more broadly: Samples from collaborators originated in the United States, Italy and Spain and spanned both the acute and convalescent phases of COVID-19. The prospective study material was composed of cDNA or gDNA derived from T cells, B-cell-depleted T cells, or PBMCs. Subjects who had been exposed to COVID-19, were actively infected with it, or had recovered from it provided the deeply sampled blood TCRbeta repertoires that made up the dataset. The repertoires were released in a freely available public database intended as a resource for research on the immune response to SARS-CoV-2. The samples were drawn from two sources: the first 160 participants of the ongoing ImmuneRACE study, and over 950 subjects contributed by 6 global collaborators. The sample metadata nearly always contained a de-identified subject ID, COVID-19 status, age in years and sex. Where available, HLA class I and class II types were taken from metadata supplied by the sample provider and were not determined by assay-based typing.

Participants in the prospective study were aged 18 to 89 years, lived in about two dozen United States geographic areas, and enrolled through a virtual design. Cohort assignment in the prospective study relied on participant-reported clinical history from a screening survey and a study questionnaire. Recovered participants in ImmuneRACE Cohort 3 were defined by two consecutive negative NP/OP PCR tests, clearance by a healthcare professional, or resolution of symptoms. Mobile phlebotomists in the prospective study collected whole blood, serum and a nasopharyngeal or oropharyngeal swab from every participant. Additional blood draws and questionnaires over an approximately 2-month period could optionally be provided by prospective study participants. Before DNA extraction, prospective study blood samples were shipped either frozen or at room temperature. Study-wide findings and limitations: The amount of clinical and demographic metadata varied by source and participant and was provided uncurated.

The immunoSEQ Assay, a bias-controlled multiplex PCR, was used to amplify TCRbeta CDR3 regions from genomic DNA. The published analysis was carried out like this. Nucleated cell counts per sample were estimated from amplification of reference gene primers within the assay. To quantify the absolute abundance of each unique TCRbeta CDR3 rearrangement, sequence reads were collapsed and filtered. Productive Simpson clonality was computed per sample as the square root of Simpson's diversity index over productive rearrangements. Sourced from immuneACCESS, this table was stored by TCRdb with only in-frame sequences that have V and J called. A share of the clones is absent; for the studies checked, an unresolved V gene accounts for under half, and the remainder has no known explanation. The V and J calls and clone size come from that table; D and trimming were worked out from the DNA. Across this sample there are about 220,000 clones, with 82% seen only once. The top ten hold roughly 3.5% of the sample.

As to this clone: The antigen it binds to is not known. The input lacks base qualities; no much larger clone sits a single base away.

V is cut back by 4 bases and J by 4 bases, with 9 bases in the junction unmatched. Based on the germline V gene (reference sequence), the CDR1 and CDR2 sequences are SEHNR and FQNEAQ. From cysteine to phenylalanine, the CDR3 is 16 amino acids long. The kept DNA is CDR3 alone, 48 bases in frame from the first base. The chain was built from TRBV7-9 and TRBJ2-1, and TRBD2 matches 8 of the central bases. The sequencing sample was made of PBMCs or T cells enriched from blood (not recorded which). This TCR derives from a woman aged 55-75 years who had recovered from COVID-19. Read as DNA, the sequence is TGTGCCAGCAGCTCCCCGGGAGGGGCAACTTACAATGAGCAGTTCTTC. It translates to CASSSPGGATYNEQFF.